The 27 T cell receptor beta chains listed next were all sequenced from one sample in a study of blood T cells in healthy people across ages. Sample-barcoded 5' priming and a J-beta primer mix drove a second PCR of 7 to 11 cycles. MiXCR, run by TCRdb on the 5' RACE reads, gives a single entry per CDR3 protein. This sample carries some 900,000 distinct CDR3 sequences, around 46% of them seen once, and the ten largest clones take about an eighth. Sample: blood. Receptors originate from a young man in good health.

The chain uses TRBV6-1 and TRBJ2-5; no reliable D call. Germline loops: CDR1 MNHNS, CDR2 SASEGT. The CDR3 consists of 13 residues. The V end was cut by 2 bases, the J end by 0 bases, with 4 bases between. The CDR3 nucleotides read TGTGCCAGCAGTGAATGGGACCAAGAGACCCAGTACTTC. This gives the protein CASSEWDQETQYF.

The genes are TRBV30 and TRBJ1-1, with D maybe TRBD1 (6 bases). V lost 0 bases and J lost 4, with 9 bases in between. The CDR3 is made up of 13 amino acids. Per germline, CDR1 GTSNPN and CDR2 SVGIG (reference sequence). This CDR3 reads CAWSVLGGTEAFF. The CDR3 DNA sequence: TGTGCCTGGAGTGTGTTAGGGGGCACTGAAGCTTTCTTT.

Only a few counts were recorded for this clonotype. V usage is TRBV4-1 and J usage is TRBJ2-7; perhaps TRBD2 as D (7 bases). Germline V CDR1 and CDR2: MGHRA, YSYEKL. Trimming left V 5 bases short and J 2 bases short, with 31 bases between. This CDR3 contains 20 residues. The CDR3 here is CASSSYPVREGVKTTYEQYF. The CDR3 coding sequence is TGCGCCAGCAGCTCCTACCCGGTTAGGGAGGGGGTGAAAACGACCTACGAGCAGTACTTC.

The V call is TRBV27, the J call TRBJ2-7; D is perhaps TRBD2 (6 bases). V lost 5 bases to trimming and J lost 1 base, with 18 bases between them. CDR3 length: 16 residues. CDR1 and CDR2 (germline): MNHEY, SMNVEV (reference sequence). CDR3 sequence (DNA): TGTGCCAGCAGTCTCGCCTTTCCCGGGGGTTCCTACGAGCAGTACTTC. Protein: CASSLAFPGGSYEQYF.

This chain joins TRBV20-1 and TRBJ2-2, with TRBD1 matching 9 bases. The germline V gene has CDR1 DFQATT and CDR2 SNEGSKA (reference sequence). Trimming removed 0 bases from V and 4 bases from J; junction bases left unmatched: 6. The length of the CDR3 is 16 residues. The CDR3 protein is CSAREGTGFLTGELFF. The CDR3, as DNA: TGCAGTGCTAGAGAGGGGACAGGGTTTCTCACCGGGGAGCTGTTTTTT.

The chain couples TRBV6-2 or TRBV6-3 to TRBJ2-1, with D possibly called TRBD1 or TRBD2 (7 bases each). Trimming removed 3 bases from V and 6 bases from J, with 18 bases in between. Germline loops: CDR1 MNHEY, CDR2 SVGEGT. The length of the CDR3 is 16 residues. The CDR3 loop is CASSYLAEGAGNEQFF. DNA for the CDR3: TGTGCCAGCAGTTATCTAGCGGAGGGGGCTGGCAATGAGCAGTTCTTC.

This chain uses TRBV7-9 with TRBJ2-1, with D unclear. This CDR3 region has 11 residues. V gave up 5 bases and J gave up 10 bases, with 9 bases separating them. Germline V CDR1 and CDR2: SEHNR, FQNEAQ (reference sequence). The CDR3 DNA sequence: TGTGCCAGCAGCAAAGACACAGAGCAGTTCTTC. Its translation: CASSKDTEQFF.

V gene TRBV5-1 combines with J gene TRBJ2-1, with D perhaps matching TRBD1 or TRBD2 (5 bases each). V gave up 7 bases and J gave up 3 bases, with 11 bases separating them. The CDR3 spans 13 residues. CDR1 is SGHRS and CDR2 is YFSETQ in the germline V gene. The CDR3 DNA is TGCGCCAGCTTCCAGGGAGACTACAATGAGCAGTTCTTC. The encoded protein is CASFQGDYNEQFF.

The chain carries TRBV12-5 and TRBJ2-1; D remains ambiguous. This CDR3 spans 14 amino acids. The V end lost 1 base, the J end lost 6 bases, and 10 bases lay between the germline ends. Germline V gene sequence: CDR1 LGHNT, CDR2 FRNRAP. CDR3: CASGLGREGNEQFF. As DNA, the CDR3 is TGTGCTAGTGGTTTGGGCCGCGAAGGCAATGAGCAGTTCTTC.

This rearrangement joins TRBV27 to TRBJ1-5; a possible D gene is TRBD1 (5 bases). The CDR3 spans 13 residues. Germline-derived CDR1 and CDR2 are MNHEY and SMNVEV (reference sequence). Trimming stripped 8 bases from V and 9 bases from J, with 17 bases between. This chain's CDR3 is CASWAVGGSPQHF. The CDR3 bases are TGTGCCAGCTGGGCCGTGGGGGGGTCGCCCCAGCATTTT.

This clonotype has a handful of counts. This chain links TRBV19 with TRBJ2-5, with a weak D call TRBD2 (6 bases). From germline, CDR1 is LNHDA and CDR2 SQIVND (reference sequence). The V gene lost 5 bases and the J gene lost 2 bases, with 12 bases spanning the gap. The CDR3 has 14 residues. The CDR3 DNA sequence: TGTGCCAGTAGTGCCGGGACTCCGCAAGAGACCCAGTACTTC. Translated: CASSAGTPQETQYF.

This clonotype was picked up a small number of times. This sequence joins TRBV5-1 and TRBJ1-2; no clear D gene. V lost 0 bases, J lost 10 bases, and 7 bases lay in between. The V gene's germline CDR1 is SGHRS and CDR2 YFSETQ. The length of the CDR3 is 11 residues. This CDR3 is CASSLDRTYTF. In nucleotides, the CDR3 is TGCGCCAGCAGCTTGGACAGAACCTACACCTTC. Supplemented by reference TRBV5-1 and TRBJ1-2, the full variable domain reads KAGVTQTPRYLIKTRGQQVTLSCSPISGHRSVSWYQQTPGQGLQFLFEYFSETQRNKGNFPGRFSGRQFSNSRSEMNVSTLELGDSALYLCASSLDRTYTFGSGTRLTVV.

The rearrangement uses TRBV12-3 or TRBV12-4 and TRBJ2-4, with TRBD1 as a possible D gene (5 bases). V was cut by 5 bases and J by 6 bases, with 11 bases left in between. This CDR3 region has 13 residues. CDR3 bases: TGTGCCAGCAGTGTTAGGGGTCCAAACATTCAGTACTTC. Its translation is CASSVRGPNIQYF.

The V and J genes are TRBV30 and TRBJ2-1; D is undetermined. Looked up from germline, CDR1 is GTSNPN and CDR2 is SVGIG (reference sequence). Deletions cut 5 bases from V and 10 bases from J, with 18 bases between. The CDR3 consists of 13 residues. CDR3 bases: TGTGCCTGGGGCCAGAAGGGCCCCTTAGAGCAGTTCTTC. It is translated as CAWGQKGPLEQFF. Drawing the rest from reference TRBV30 and TRBJ2-1, the complete variable domain is SQTIHQWPATLVQPVGSPLSLECTVEGTSNPNLYWYRQAAGRGLQLLFYSVGIGQISSEVPQNLSASRPQDRQFILSSKKLLLSDSGFYLCAWGQKGPLEQFFGPGTRLTVL.

This clonotype appeared a single time. This chain links TRBV20-1 with TRBJ1-6; tentatively, D is TRBD1 (5 bases). This CDR3 has 12 amino acids. Germline values: CDR1 DFQATT, CDR2 SNEGSKA (reference sequence). Trimming removed 3 bases at V and 12 bases at J, with 12 bases between. The CDR3 loop is CSASPRGEPLHF. The CDR3 region has the DNA TGCAGTGCTAGCCCCCGGGGGGAACCCCTCCACTTT.

Only a few counts were recorded for this clonotype. The chain carries TRBV2 and TRBJ2-3, with 9 nucleotides matching TRBD2. Germline lookup yields CDR1 SNHLY and CDR2 FYNNEI. This CDR3 is 15 amino acids long. Trimming took 2 bases from V and 5 from J; bases not matched to a gene: 5. CDR3 loop: CASSETAGGRDTQYF. The CDR3 DNA reads as TGTGCCAGCAGTGAAACAGCGGGGGGCAGAGATACGCAGTATTTT.

The CDR3 nucleotides are TGTGCCAGCATTGGGGGTTCTAAGACCCAGTACTTC. This translates into CASIGGSKTQYF. The J gene is TRBJ2-5, the V gene TRBV28; D tentatively reads TRBD1 or TRBD2 (5 bases each). The length of the CDR3 is 12 residues. With 7 bases removed from V and 6 bases from J, the gap between germline ends came to 12 bases. Looked up from germline, CDR1 is MDHEN and CDR2 is SYDVKM.

This clonotype was recorded a few times. The gene calls are TRBV28 and TRBJ1-6, with D possibly matching TRBD1 (6 bases). The CDR3 contains 14 residues. The germline gives CDR1 MDHEN, CDR2 SYDVKM. Trimming left V 5 bases short and J 9 bases short, with 14 bases between. The CDR3 DNA reads as TGTGCCAGCAGTAAAACAGGGACGGGTTCACCCCTCCACTTT. Translation gives CASSKTGTGSPLHF.

This chain's CDR3 is CSVVTVAGENIQYF. As DNA, the CDR3 is TGCAGCGTTGTGACGGTAGCGGGGGAAAACATTCAGTACTTC. This chain uses TRBV29-1 with TRBJ2-4; 9 bases line up with TRBD2. CDR1 is SQVTM, CDR2 ANQGSEA, per germline. The CDR3 is 14 residues long. The V segment lost 4 bases and the J segment 5 bases; nucleotides outside the gene matches: 6.

The V and J genes are TRBV10-3 and TRBJ1-1; TRBD1 agrees at 10 bases. The germline CDR1 and CDR2 sequences are ENHRY and SYGVKD. Trimming at V came to 11 bases and at J to 4 bases, leaving 13 bases not matched to a gene. This CDR3 is built from 15 residues. The DNA for the CDR3 is TGTGCCTCTGCGCCCCCCAGGACAGGGGGCACTGAAGCTTTCTTT. The encoded protein is CASAPPRTGGTEAFF.

This clonotype was observed a handful of times. The chain recombines TRBV3-1 with TRBJ2-7; no clear D gene. V lost 2 bases, J lost 2 bases, and 7 bases lay in between. CDR1 LGHDT and CDR2 YNNKEL come from the germline V gene (reference sequence). The CDR3 contains 13 residues. CDR3 sequence: CASSQRGPYEQYF. The CDR3 DNA reads TGTGCCAGCAGCCAAAGAGGCCCCTACGAGCAGTACTTC.

Turning to this clonotype: Its ends do not fully match the called genes, so a read error is possible. The chain is built from TRBV28 and TRBJ2-1, with 7 nucleotides matching TRBD1. This CDR3 contains 15 residues. Germline lookup yields CDR1 MDHEN and CDR2 SYDVKM. CDR3 region: CASSSPGTAPNQQFF. The DNA of the CDR3 is TGTGCCAGCAGTTCCCCGGGGACAGCCCCCAATCAGCAGTTCTTC.

The rearrangement joins TRBV6-1 to TRBJ1-5; D unclear. Germline V CDR1 and CDR2: MNHNS, SASEGT. V was trimmed by 9 bases and J by 2 bases, leaving 17 bases between them. CDR3 length: 15 residues. The CDR3 nucleotides are TGTGCCAGTACCCTAACTGGGATTGGCAATCAGCCCCAGCATTTT. This codes for CASTLTGIGNQPQHF.

This clonotype was detected a few times. This rearrangement joins TRBV5-1 to TRBJ1-2, with 7 nucleotides matching TRBD1. CDR1 SGHRS and CDR2 YFSETQ come from the germline V gene. J lost 4 bases, V lost 0 bases, and 9 bases had no gene match. The CDR3 is made up of 16 amino acids. The CDR3 region has the DNA TGCGCCAGCAGCTTGGGACAGGGCGGATTTGGCTATGGCTACACCTTC. Translation gives CASSLGQGGFGYGYTF.

The V call is TRBV28, the J call TRBJ2-1, with 14 nucleotides matching TRBD2. The germline V gene encodes CDR1 MDHEN and CDR2 SYDVKM. The CDR3 covers 17 residues. Losses at the gene ends were 6 bases for V and 15 bases for J; bases not matched to a gene: 19. The CDR3 sequence: CASSRGAQLTSGGDSFF. As DNA, the CDR3 is TGTGCCAGCAGCCGAGGGGCGCAGCTGACTAGCGGGGGGGATTCGTTCTTC.

The chain combines TRBV11-3 with TRBJ2-5; tentatively, D is TRBD1 (5 bases). This CDR3 contains 14 residues. Trimming stripped 5 bases from V and 2 bases from J, with 12 bases between. Looked up from germline, CDR1 is SGHNT and CDR2 is YENEEA. Written as DNA, the CDR3 is TGTGCCAGCAGCGTCAGGACACAGCAAGAGACCCAGTACTTC. Protein: CASSVRTQQETQYF.

This clonotype was observed a few times. The chain couples TRBV5-6 to TRBJ2-7; unclear D gene. Germline CDR1 and CDR2: SGHDT and YYEEEE. This CDR3 spans 14 amino acids. V lost 1 base, J lost 7 bases, and 15 bases lay in between. The CDR3 sequence is CASSLITSTREQYF. The CDR3 region has the DNA TGTGCCAGCAGCTTGATAACCTCCACGAGGGAGCAGTACTTC.